This T cell receptor (beta chain) came from a study of blood T cells in healthy people across ages. The second PCR ran about 6 to 12 cycles with a sample-barcoded 5' primer and J-beta primers. One entry per CDR3 protein, called by TCRdb with MiXCR from the 5' RACE reads. Of about 930,000 distinct CDR3 sequences listed, just under 30% are singletons. The sample was also linked to a second study, of T cells of mothers and their children.

The sequence derives from a woman in her forties in good health. The sample comprised blood.

CDR3 DNA: TGTGCCAGCAGAGGGGACAGGACGAGGTTGGAGCAGTACTTC. It codes for CASRGDRTRLEQYF. J is TRBJ2-7 and V is TRBV2; TRBD1 matches at 8 bases. Per germline, CDR1 SNHLY and CDR2 FYNNEI. This CDR3 has 14 residues. Trimming removed 6 bases from V and 7 bases from J; junction bases left unmatched: 11.